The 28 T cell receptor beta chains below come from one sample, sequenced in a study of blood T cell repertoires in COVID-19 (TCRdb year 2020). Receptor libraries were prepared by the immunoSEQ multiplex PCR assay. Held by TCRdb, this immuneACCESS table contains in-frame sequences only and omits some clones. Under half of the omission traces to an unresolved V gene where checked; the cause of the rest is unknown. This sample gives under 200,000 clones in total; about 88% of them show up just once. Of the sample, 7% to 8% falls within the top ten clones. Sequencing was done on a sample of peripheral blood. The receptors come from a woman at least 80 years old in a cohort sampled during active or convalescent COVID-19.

The CDR3 protein is CASSESGQGALFGNTIYF. In nucleotides, the CDR3 is TGTGCCAGCAGTGAATCGGGACAGGGTGCCCTCTTTGGAAACACCATATATTTT. The J gene is TRBJ1-3, the V gene TRBV2; 9 bases are shared with TRBD1. CDR1 SNHLY and CDR2 FYNNEI come from the germline V gene. The J segment lost 3 bases and the V segment lost 2 bases, leaving 11 bases of the junction unmatched. The length of the CDR3 is 18 residues.

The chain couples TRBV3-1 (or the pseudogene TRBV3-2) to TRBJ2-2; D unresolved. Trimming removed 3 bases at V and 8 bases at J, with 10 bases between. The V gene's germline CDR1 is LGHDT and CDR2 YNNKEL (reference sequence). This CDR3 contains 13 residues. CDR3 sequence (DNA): TGTGCCAGCAGCCAGTCGTCCTTGGGGGAGCTGTTTTTT. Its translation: CASSQSSLGELFF.

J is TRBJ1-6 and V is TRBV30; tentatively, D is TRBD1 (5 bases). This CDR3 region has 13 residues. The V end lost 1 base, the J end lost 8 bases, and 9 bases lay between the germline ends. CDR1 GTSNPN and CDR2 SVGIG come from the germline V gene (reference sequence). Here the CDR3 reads CAWSAPRDSPLHF. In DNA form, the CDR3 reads TGTGCCTGGAGTGCCCCCAGGGATTCACCCCTCCACTTT.

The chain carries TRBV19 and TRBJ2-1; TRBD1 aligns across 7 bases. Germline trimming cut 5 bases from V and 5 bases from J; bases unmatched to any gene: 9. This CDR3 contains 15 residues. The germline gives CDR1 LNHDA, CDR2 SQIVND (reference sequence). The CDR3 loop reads CASSPTGATDNEQFF. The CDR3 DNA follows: TGTGCCAGTAGTCCCACAGGGGCCACCGACAATGAGCAGTTCTTC.

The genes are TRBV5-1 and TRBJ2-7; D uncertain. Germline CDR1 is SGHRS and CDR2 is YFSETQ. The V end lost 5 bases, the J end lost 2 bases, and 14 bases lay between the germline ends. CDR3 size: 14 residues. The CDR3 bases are TGCGCCAGCAGTCTGGGCACGTTTACCTACGAGCAGTACTTC. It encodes CASSLGTFTYEQYF.

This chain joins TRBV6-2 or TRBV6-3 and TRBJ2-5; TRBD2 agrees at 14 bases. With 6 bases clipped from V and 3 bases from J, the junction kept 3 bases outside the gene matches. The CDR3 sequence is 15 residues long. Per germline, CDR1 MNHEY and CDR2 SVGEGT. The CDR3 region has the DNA TGTGCCAGCAGCCTGGGACTAGCGGGAGAAGAGACCCAGTACTTC. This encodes CASSLGLAGEETQYF.

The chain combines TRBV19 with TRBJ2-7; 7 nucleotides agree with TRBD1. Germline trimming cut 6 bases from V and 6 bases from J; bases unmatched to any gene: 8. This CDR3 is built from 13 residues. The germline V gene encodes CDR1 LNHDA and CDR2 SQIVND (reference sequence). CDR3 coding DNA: TGTGCCAGTAGGAAGGGACAGTCCGTCGAGCAGTACTTC. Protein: CASRKGQSVEQYF.

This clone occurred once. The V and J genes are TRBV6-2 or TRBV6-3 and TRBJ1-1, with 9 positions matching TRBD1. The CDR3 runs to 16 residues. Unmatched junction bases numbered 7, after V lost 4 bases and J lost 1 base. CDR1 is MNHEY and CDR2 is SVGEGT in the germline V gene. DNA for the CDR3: TGTGCCAGCAGTTTCTTGACAGGGGGAGCGAACACTGAAGCTTTCTTT. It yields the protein CASSFLTGGANTEAFF.

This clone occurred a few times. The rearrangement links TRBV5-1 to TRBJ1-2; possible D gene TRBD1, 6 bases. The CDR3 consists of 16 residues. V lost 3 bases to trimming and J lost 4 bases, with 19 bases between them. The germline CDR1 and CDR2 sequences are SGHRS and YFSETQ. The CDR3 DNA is TGCGCCAGCAGCTCCCTTGGCCAGGGGAAAGGCTATGGCTACACCTTC. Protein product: CASSSLGQGKGYGYTF.

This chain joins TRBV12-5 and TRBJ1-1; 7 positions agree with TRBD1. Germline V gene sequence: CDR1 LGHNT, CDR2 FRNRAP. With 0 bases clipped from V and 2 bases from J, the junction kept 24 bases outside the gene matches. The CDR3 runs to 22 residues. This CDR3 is CASGLVVLVRTGKRTANTEAFF. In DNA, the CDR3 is TGTGCTAGTGGTTTGGTTGTACTGGTCCGGACAGGCAAACGAACCGCAAACACTGAAGCTTTCTTT.

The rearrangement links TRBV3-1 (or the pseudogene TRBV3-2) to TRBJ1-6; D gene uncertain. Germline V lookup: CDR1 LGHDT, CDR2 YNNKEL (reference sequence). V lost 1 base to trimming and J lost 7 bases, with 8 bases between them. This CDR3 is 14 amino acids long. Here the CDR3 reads CASSQVHTNSPLHF. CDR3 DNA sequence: TGTGCCAGCAGCCAAGTCCACACCAATTCACCCCTCCACTTT.

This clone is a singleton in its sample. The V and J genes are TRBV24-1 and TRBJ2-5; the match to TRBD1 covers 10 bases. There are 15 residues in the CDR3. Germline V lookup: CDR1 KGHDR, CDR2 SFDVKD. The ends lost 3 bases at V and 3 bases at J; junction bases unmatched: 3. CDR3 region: CATSDPGQGKETQYF. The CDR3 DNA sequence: TGTGCCACCAGTGATCCGGGACAGGGGAAAGAGACCCAGTACTTC.

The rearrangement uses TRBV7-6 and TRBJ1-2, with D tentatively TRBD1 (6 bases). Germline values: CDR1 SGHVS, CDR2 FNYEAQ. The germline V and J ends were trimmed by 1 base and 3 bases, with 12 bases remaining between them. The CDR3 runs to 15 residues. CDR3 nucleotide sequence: TGTGCCAGCAGCTTAGAGGCAGGGGCACACTATGGCTACACCTTC. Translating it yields CASSLEAGAHYGYTF.

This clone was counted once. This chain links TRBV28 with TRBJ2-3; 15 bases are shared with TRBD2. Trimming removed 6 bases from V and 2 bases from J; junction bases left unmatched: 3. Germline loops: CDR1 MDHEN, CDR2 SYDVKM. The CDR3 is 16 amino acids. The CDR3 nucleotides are TGTGCCAGCAGCGGGACTAGCGGGGGGAACACAGATACGCAGTATTTT. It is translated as CASSGTSGGNTDTQYF.

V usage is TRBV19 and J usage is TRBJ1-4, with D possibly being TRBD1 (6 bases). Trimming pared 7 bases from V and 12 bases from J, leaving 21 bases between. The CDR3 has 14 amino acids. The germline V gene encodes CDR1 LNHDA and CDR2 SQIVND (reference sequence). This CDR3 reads CASTQQGRPFELFF. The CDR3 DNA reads TGTGCCAGTACCCAGCAGGGGCGACCCTTTGAACTGTTTTTT. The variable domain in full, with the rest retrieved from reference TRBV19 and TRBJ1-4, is DGGITQSPKYLFRKEGQNVTLSCEQNLNHDAMYWYRQDPGQGLRLIYYSQIVNDFQKGDIAEGYSVSREKKESFPLTVTSAQKNPTAFYLCASTQQGRPFELFFGSGTQLSVL.

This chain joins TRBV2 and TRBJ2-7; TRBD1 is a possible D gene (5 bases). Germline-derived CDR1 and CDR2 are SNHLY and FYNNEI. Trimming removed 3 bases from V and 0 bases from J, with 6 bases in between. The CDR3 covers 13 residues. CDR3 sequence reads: CASSDRASYEQYV. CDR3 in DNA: TGTGCCAGCAGTGACAGGGCCTCCTACGAGCAGTACGTC.

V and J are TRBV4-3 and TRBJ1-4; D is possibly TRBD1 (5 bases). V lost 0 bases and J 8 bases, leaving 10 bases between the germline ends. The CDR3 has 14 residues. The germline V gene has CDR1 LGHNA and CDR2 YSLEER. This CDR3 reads CASSQDRGDEKLFF. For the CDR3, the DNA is TGCGCCAGCAGCCAAGACCGGGGGGACGAAAAACTGTTTTTT.

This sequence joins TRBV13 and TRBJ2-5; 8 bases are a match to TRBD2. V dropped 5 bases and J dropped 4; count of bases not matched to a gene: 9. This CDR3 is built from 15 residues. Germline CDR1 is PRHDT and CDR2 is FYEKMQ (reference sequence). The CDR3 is CASSLSGRGRETQYF. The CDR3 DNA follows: TGTGCCAGCAGCCTCAGCGGGAGAGGTCGAGAGACCCAGTACTTC.

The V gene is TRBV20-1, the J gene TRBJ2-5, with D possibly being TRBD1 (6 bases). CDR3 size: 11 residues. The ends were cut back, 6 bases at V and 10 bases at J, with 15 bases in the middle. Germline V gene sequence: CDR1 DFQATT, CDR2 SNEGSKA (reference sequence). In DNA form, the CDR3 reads TGCAGTGCCCCCGACAGGAGGTACCAGTACTTC. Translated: CSAPDRRYQYF.

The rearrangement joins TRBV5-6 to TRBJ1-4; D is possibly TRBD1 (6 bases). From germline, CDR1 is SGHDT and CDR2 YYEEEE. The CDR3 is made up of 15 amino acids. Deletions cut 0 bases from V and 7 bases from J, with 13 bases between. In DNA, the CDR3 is TGTGCCAGCAGCTTGGCCCCCTTAGGGGGTGAAAAACTGTTTTTT. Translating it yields CASSLAPLGGEKLFF.

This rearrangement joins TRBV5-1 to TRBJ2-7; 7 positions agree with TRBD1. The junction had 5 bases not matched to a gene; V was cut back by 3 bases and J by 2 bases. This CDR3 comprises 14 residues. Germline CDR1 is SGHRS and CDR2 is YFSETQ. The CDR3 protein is CASSYTGETYEQYF. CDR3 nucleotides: TGCGCCAGCAGCTACACAGGGGAGACCTACGAGCAGTACTTC.

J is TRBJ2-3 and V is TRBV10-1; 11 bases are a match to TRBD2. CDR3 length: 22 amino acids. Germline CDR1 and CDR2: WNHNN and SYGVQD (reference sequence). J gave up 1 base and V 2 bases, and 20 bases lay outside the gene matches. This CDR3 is CASSEGLMGTSGSWLRTDTQYF. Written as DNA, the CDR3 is TGCGCCAGCAGTGAGGGACTAATGGGGACTAGCGGAAGTTGGCTTCGCACAGATACGCAGTATTTT.

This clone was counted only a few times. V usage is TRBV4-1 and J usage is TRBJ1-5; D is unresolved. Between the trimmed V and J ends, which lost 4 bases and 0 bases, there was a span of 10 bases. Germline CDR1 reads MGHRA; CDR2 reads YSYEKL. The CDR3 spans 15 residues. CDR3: CASSPFGDSNQPQHF. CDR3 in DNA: TGCGCCAGCAGCCCCTTCGGGGATAGCAATCAGCCCCAGCATTTT.

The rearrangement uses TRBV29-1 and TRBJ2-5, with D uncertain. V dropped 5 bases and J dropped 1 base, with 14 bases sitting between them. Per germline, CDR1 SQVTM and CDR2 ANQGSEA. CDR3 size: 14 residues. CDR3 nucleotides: TGCAGCGTTTTACTACCATGGCCCCAAGAGACCCAGTACTTC. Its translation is CSVLLPWPQETQYF.

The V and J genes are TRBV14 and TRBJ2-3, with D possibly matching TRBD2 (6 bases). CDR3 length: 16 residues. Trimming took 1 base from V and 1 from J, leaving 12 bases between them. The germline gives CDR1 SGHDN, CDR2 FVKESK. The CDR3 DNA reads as TGTGCCAGCAGCCAAGTAACGGGGGTGGGCACAGATACGCAGTATTTT. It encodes CASSQVTGVGTDTQYF.

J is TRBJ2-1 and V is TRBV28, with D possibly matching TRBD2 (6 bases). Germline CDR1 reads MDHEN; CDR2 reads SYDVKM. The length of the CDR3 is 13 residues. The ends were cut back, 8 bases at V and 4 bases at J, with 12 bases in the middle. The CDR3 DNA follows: TGTGCCAGCGGCACGGCGGGATACAATGAGCAGTTCTTC. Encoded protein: CASGTAGYNEQFF.

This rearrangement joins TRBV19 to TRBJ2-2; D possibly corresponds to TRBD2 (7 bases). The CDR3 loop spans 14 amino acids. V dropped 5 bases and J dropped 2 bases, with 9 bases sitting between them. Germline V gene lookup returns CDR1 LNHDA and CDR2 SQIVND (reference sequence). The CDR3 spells CASSRGANTGELFF. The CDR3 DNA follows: TGTGCCAGTAGTCGGGGGGCCAACACCGGGGAGCTGTTTTTT.

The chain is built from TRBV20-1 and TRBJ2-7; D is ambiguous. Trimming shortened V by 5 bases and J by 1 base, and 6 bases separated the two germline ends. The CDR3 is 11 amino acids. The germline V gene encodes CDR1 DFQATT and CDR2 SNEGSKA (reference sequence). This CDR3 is CSARLSYEQYF. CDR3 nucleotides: TGCAGTGCTCGACTGTCCTACGAGCAGTACTTC.